These 17 T cell receptor beta chains originate from one sample sequenced in a study of blood T cell repertoires in COVID-19. Assay used: immunoSEQ multiplex PCR; TCRdb lists only in-frame clones, some missing. The sample yields about 35,000 clones, about 90% seen once. Input material: peripheral blood. These receptors were collected from an older man with active COVID-19.

The chain uses TRBV2 and TRBJ2-3, with D possibly being TRBD2 (6 bases). Germline assignment: CDR1 SNHLY and CDR2 FYNNEI. This CDR3 has 15 residues. Trimming stripped 2 bases from V and 5 bases from J, with 14 bases between. CDR3 protein: CASSEWGLGLDTQYF. CDR3 sequence (DNA): TGTGCCAGCAGTGAATGGGGACTCGGGTTAGATACGCAGTATTTT.

The chain links TRBV28 to TRBJ2-1; D is perhaps TRBD2 (6 bases). CDR3 length: 15 residues. Germline V gene lookup returns CDR1 MDHEN and CDR2 SYDVKM. V lost 3 bases and J lost 3, with 12 bases in between. In DNA, the CDR3 is TGTGCCAGCAGTTTTAGCGGCGGCTACTACAATGAGCAGTTCTTC. It specifies CASSFSGGYYNEQFF. Looking up the rest from reference TRBV28 and TRBJ2-1 gives the full variable domain: DVKVTQSSRYLVKRTGEKVFLECVQDMDHENMFWYRQDPGLGLRLIYFSYDVKMKEKGDIPEGYSVSREKKERFSLILESASTNQTSMYLCASSFSGGYYNEQFFGPGTRLTVL.

This clone was picked up a small number of times. This chain joins TRBV3-1 (or the pseudogene TRBV3-2) and TRBJ1-5; TRBD1 might be the D (5 bases). From germline, CDR1 is LGHDT and CDR2 YNNKEL (reference sequence). This CDR3 has 16 residues. The V and J ends lost 4 bases and 3 bases respectively, with 16 bases between them. CDR3 sequence: CASSPGGRTFNQPQHF. DNA of the CDR3: TGTGCCAGCAGCCCGGGGGGGAGGACTTTCAATCAGCCCCAGCATTTT.

This clone has just one count. V and J are TRBV6-5 and TRBJ2-6; 8 nucleotides agree with TRBD2. J gave up 4 bases and V 7 bases, and 6 bases lay outside the gene matches. The CDR3 has 15 residues. The V gene's germline CDR1 is MNHEY and CDR2 SVGAGI. DNA of the CDR3: TGTGCCAGCAACACGCGGGGGGCCGGGGCCAACGTCCTGACTTTC. It yields the protein CASNTRGAGANVLTF.

This clone has a single count. This chain joins TRBV4-3 and TRBJ2-3, with TRBD1 matching over 8 bases. V was clipped by 3 bases and J by 0 bases; unmatched bases: 5. The length of the CDR3 is 16 residues. Looked up from germline, CDR1 is LGHNA and CDR2 is YSLEER. The CDR3 loop reads CASSHPGGSSTDTQYF. The CDR3 nucleotides read TGCGCCAGCAGCCACCCAGGGGGCTCGAGCACAGATACGCAGTATTTT.

The chain recombines TRBV11-2 with TRBJ2-1; TRBD2 aligns across 9 bases. Germline V lookup: CDR1 SGHAT, CDR2 FQNNGV. V lost 5 bases, J lost 4 bases, and 12 bases stayed unmatched. The CDR3 spans 17 residues. CDR3 coding DNA: TGTGCCAGCAGCCAAGTAGGCGGGACTAGCCCATACAATGAGCAGTTCTTC. Amino acid sequence: CASSQVGGTSPYNEQFF.

Here the CDR3 reads CASSVGTSGKYEQYF. The CDR3, as DNA: TGTGCCAGCAGCGTGGGGACTAGCGGGAAATACGAGCAGTACTTC. V gene TRBV5-4 combines with J gene TRBJ2-7; TRBD2 matches at 13 bases. The CDR3 loop spans 15 amino acids. V lost 4 bases to trimming and J lost 4 bases; unmatched junction nucleotides: 5. CDR1 and CDR2 (germline): SGHNT, YYREEE (reference sequence). Using reference TRBV5-4 and TRBJ2-7 for the parts outside the CDR3, the full variable domain is ETGVTQSPTHLIKTRGQQVTLRCSSQSGHNTVSWYQQALGQGPQFIFQYYREEENGRGNFPPRFSGLQFPNYSSELNVNALELDDSALYLCASSVGTSGKYEQYFGPGTRLTVT.

CDR3 sequence reads: CSVGAAQETQYF. DNA for the CDR3: TGCAGCGTTGGGGCAGCCCAAGAGACCCAGTACTTC. The chain links TRBV29-1 to TRBJ2-5; D ambiguous. CDR1 SQVTM and CDR2 ANQGSEA come from the germline V gene. The CDR3 runs 12 residues. The V and J ends lost 4 bases and 1 base respectively, with 7 bases between them. The whole variable domain, remainder taken from reference TRBV29-1 and TRBJ2-5, is SAVISQKPSRDICQRGTSLTIQCQVDSQVTMMFWYRQQPGQSLTLIATANQGSEATYESGFVIDKFPISRPNLTFSTLTVSNMSPEDSSIYLCSVGAAQETQYFGPGTRLLVL.

The rearrangement uses TRBV29-1 and TRBJ2-7; 9 positions match TRBD1. CDR1 and CDR2 from the germline V gene are SQVTM and ANQGSEA. Unmatched junction bases numbered 23, after V lost 5 bases and J lost 0 bases. This CDR3 region has 20 residues. CDR3 bases: TGCAGCGTTACCGGTAGAACAGGGGGCTCCCAAAAGGGGAGCTCCTACGAGCAGTACTTC. It translates to CSVTGRTGGSQKGSSYEQYF.

V is TRBV30 and J is TRBJ1-2; 11 bases line up with TRBD1. With V trimmed by 2 bases and J by 4 bases, 12 bases remained unmatched. Looked up from germline, CDR1 is GTSNPN and CDR2 is SVGIG (reference sequence). The CDR3 extends over 17 amino acids. CDR3 region: CAWSLTGTGGQSYGYTF. Here the CDR3 DNA reads TGTGCCTGGAGTCTCACCGGGACAGGGGGGCAGTCCTATGGCTACACCTTC.

The chain uses TRBV5-6 and TRBJ1-4, with TRBD1 as a possible D gene (5 bases). Trimming removed 1 base from V and 7 bases from J, with 8 bases in between. CDR3 size: 13 residues. Per the germline V gene, CDR1 is SGHDT and CDR2 is YYEEEE. CDR3 coding DNA: TGTGCCAGCAGCTTGTGGCAGGGTGAAAAACTGTTTTTT. Translation gives CASSLWQGEKLFF.

This clone came up a few times. The chain carries TRBV10-1 and TRBJ2-2; tentative D call: TRBD1 (6 bases). CDR1 and CDR2 (germline): WNHNN, SYGVQD (reference sequence). This CDR3 region has 13 residues. The V and J ends lost 8 bases and 3 bases respectively, with 10 bases between them. The CDR3 region is CASRDTYTGELFF. CDR3 sequence (DNA): TGCGCCAGCCGGGACACCTACACCGGGGAGCTGTTTTTT.

About this clone itself: Other nucleotide sequences in the sample specify the same CDR3. This sequence joins TRBV19 and TRBJ1-1, with D perhaps matching TRBD1 (5 bases). The CDR3 has 13 amino acids. CDR1 is LNHDA, CDR2 SQIVND, per germline (reference sequence). Trimming shortened V by 11 bases and J by 5 bases, and 18 bases separated the two germline ends. Here the CDR3 reads CAVLNRQGTEAFF. CDR3 coding DNA: TGTGCCGTACTAAATCGCCAGGGAACTGAAGCTTTCTTT.

This clone was seen once. This sequence joins TRBV29-1 and TRBJ2-7, with TRBD1 identical over 7 bases. This CDR3 contains 12 residues. With V trimmed by 7 bases and J by 0 bases, 3 bases remained unmatched. CDR1 and CDR2 (germline): SQVTM, ANQGSEA. CDR3 in amino acids: CSAGQVSYEQYF. The CDR3 DNA follows: TGCAGCGCTGGACAGGTCTCCTACGAGCAGTACTTC.

This sequence joins TRBV19 and TRBJ1-2; 7 bases match TRBD1. Germline trimming cut 5 bases from V and 3 bases from J; bases unmatched to any gene: 6. The CDR3 extends over 14 amino acids. From germline, CDR1 is LNHDA and CDR2 SQIVND (reference sequence). CDR3: CASSLGGADYGYTF. The CDR3 DNA sequence: TGTGCCAGTAGTCTAGGGGGCGCGGACTATGGCTACACCTTC.

The chain links TRBV13 to TRBJ1-2; 8 bases line up with TRBD1. Germline assignment: CDR1 PRHDT and CDR2 FYEKMQ (reference sequence). Trimming at V came to 2 bases and at J to 2 bases, leaving 1 base not matched to a gene. The CDR3 has 14 residues. The CDR3 nucleotides are TGTGCCAGCAGCTTACGGACAGGGAACTATGGCTACACCTTC. This codes for CASSLRTGNYGYTF. The entire variable domain, with the rest obtained from reference TRBV13 and TRBJ1-2, is as follows: AAGVIQSPRHLIKEKRETATLKCYPIPRHDTVYWYQQGPGQDPQFLISFYEKMQSDKGSIPDRFSAQQFSDYHSELNMSSLELGDSALYFCASSLRTGNYGYTFGSGTRLTVV.

V usage is TRBV7-8 and J usage is TRBJ2-2, with 7 positions matching TRBD1. Germline-derived CDR1 and CDR2 are SGHVS and FQNEAQ. This CDR3 has 19 amino acids. Trimming took 4 bases from V and 0 from J; bases not matched to a gene: 14. The CDR3 region is CASSSRNPQGVSNTGELFF. CDR3 DNA: TGTGCCAGCAGCTCCCGAAACCCTCAGGGGGTGTCGAACACCGGGGAGCTGTTTTTT.